The clone carrying this TCR beta chain was counted between two and nine times. Trimming cost V 5 bases and J 6 bases; bases outside gene matches: 3. There are 13 residues in the CDR3. Germline V gene sequence: CDR1 MNHEY, CDR2 SVGEGT. This sample was included in a study of blood T cells in healthy people across ages. A second 7 to 11 cycle PCR used barcoded and J-beta primers. MiXCR, run by TCRdb on the 5' RACE reads, gives a single entry per CDR3 protein. Altogether more than 600,000 distinct CDR3 sequences are present, 20% to 25% being singletons, with the ten largest covering more than 8.5%. These data were likewise used in another study, on T cells of mothers and their children.

This receptor was taken from a boy aged 5-17 years in good health. The J gene is TRBJ2-1, the V gene TRBV6-2 or TRBV6-3; 8 bases are a match to TRBD2. The sequenced material came from blood. DNA for the CDR3: TGTGCCAGCAGTCGGGAGGGCATCAATGAGCAGTTCTTC. It codes for CASSREGINEQFF.